The 25 T cell receptor beta chains below all came from one sample that was sequenced in a study of T-cell reconstitution after alpha-beta-depleted transplantation in children. Unique molecular identifiers were incorporated when the TCRbeta library was constructed. One entry per CDR3 protein results from TCRdb running MiXCR on the PCR reads. The sample yields a few hundred thousand distinct CDR3 sequences, around 8.9% seen once. The sample here was PBMCs from the stem cell graft donor, taken from the stem cell graft. These receptors all come from a human donor who donated a stem cell graft to a child with SCID.

The table lists this clonotype with many counts. The chain carries TRBV5-5 and TRBJ2-1, with 7 bases fitting TRBD2. Trimming removed 1 base from V and 7 bases from J; junction bases left unmatched: 5. Germline CDR1 is SGHKS and CDR2 is YYEKEE (reference sequence). This CDR3 has 14 amino acids. The CDR3 DNA sequence: TGTGCCAGCAGCTTGACGGCGGGGGAGAATGAGCAGTTCTTC. The encoded protein is CASSLTAGENEQFF.

The rearrangement joins TRBV3-1 to TRBJ2-5; no clear D. With 3 bases removed from V and 5 bases from J, the gap between germline ends came to 13 bases. The CDR3 is 14 residues long. Germline assignment: CDR1 LGHDT and CDR2 YNNKEL (reference sequence). The CDR3 DNA reads as TGTGCCAGCAGCCACGCCCAAGGGCCGGAGACCCAGTACTTC. This encodes CASSHAQGPETQYF.

This clonotype was picked up many times. The chain links TRBV5-1 to TRBJ2-5; D is perhaps TRBD1 (6 bases). This CDR3 comprises 16 residues. Germline V lookup: CDR1 SGHRS, CDR2 YFSETQ. V was cut by 6 bases and J by 2 bases, with 20 bases left in between. The CDR3 loop is CASNIGVRGQQETQYF. The CDR3 DNA follows: TGCGCCAGCAACATTGGCGTTCGAGGACAGCAAGAGACCCAGTACTTC.

The table lists this clonotype with many counts. The chain joins TRBV20-1 to TRBJ2-1, with 8 bases lining up with TRBD1. The germline V gene encodes CDR1 DFQATT and CDR2 SNEGSKA (reference sequence). The CDR3 spans 10 residues. The V and J ends lost 8 bases and 12 bases, in that order; junction bases with no gene match: 6. DNA of the CDR3: TGCAGTCCTGGACAGGGTATGCAGTTCTTC. Translating gives CSPGQGMQFF.

Remarks on this clonotype: A much larger clone differs from this one at a single base, so this may be a read error. The rearrangement joins TRBV20-1 to TRBJ2-3, with TRBD2 matching over 9 bases. The length of the CDR3 is 13 residues. Per germline, CDR1 DFQATT and CDR2 SNEGSKA (reference sequence). The CDR3 sequence is CGAPTSGSDTQYF. The CDR3 DNA sequence: TGCGGTGCTCCGACTAGCGGATCAGATACGCAGTATTTT.

This clonotype was seen at least ten times. The chain is built from TRBV12-3 or TRBV12-4 and TRBJ1-5; weak D call: TRBD1 (6 bases). The CDR3 sequence is 18 residues long. V dropped 3 bases and J dropped 1 base, with 19 bases sitting between them. The CDR3 nucleotides read TGTGCCAGCAGTTTTTCCCCCAGGGGAGTTGGAAGCAATCAGCCCCAGCATTTT. Amino acids: CASSFSPRGVGSNQPQHF.

This clonotype was seen ten or more times. The gene calls are TRBV5-1 and TRBJ2-2; no definite D call. Deletions cut 4 bases from V and 7 bases from J, with 5 bases between. CDR1 and CDR2 (germline): SGHRS, YFSETQ. The CDR3 sequence is 11 residues long. The CDR3 DNA reads TGCGCCAGCAGCAACGGCGGGGAGCTGTTTTTT. It is translated as CASSNGGELFF.

This clonotype was seen repeatedly, ten times or more. The chain employs TRBV7-9 and TRBJ1-6, with no clear D. Germline CDR1 reads SEHNR; CDR2 reads FQNEAQ (reference sequence). This CDR3 is 17 amino acids long. V lost 4 bases and J 0 bases, leaving 13 bases between the germline ends. DNA of the CDR3: TGTGCCAGCAGCTCATGGGCCGGGAGCTCCTATAATTCACCCCTCCACTTT. It yields the protein CASSSWAGSSYNSPLHF.

This clonotype showed up many times. The V call is TRBV29-1, the J call TRBJ2-4; no reliable D call. The ends were cut back, 0 bases at V and 11 bases at J, with 11 bases in the middle. CDR1 and CDR2 from the germline V gene are SQVTM and ANQGSEA. The length of the CDR3 is 12 residues. The CDR3 DNA follows: TGCAGCGTTGAAGATCGTTTACGTTTTCAGTACTTC. Translation gives CSVEDRLRFQYF.

V is TRBV5-1 and J is TRBJ2-7; a weak D match, TRBD1 (5 bases). The V end lost 4 bases, the J end lost 3 bases, and 14 bases lay between the germline ends. CDR3 length: 14 amino acids. CDR1 and CDR2 from the germline V gene are SGHRS and YFSETQ. CDR3 nucleotide sequence: TGCGCCAGCAGCATTGGACGGACAAACTACGAGCAGTACTTC. Its translation is CASSIGRTNYEQYF.

The table lists this clonotype with many counts. V usage is TRBV19 and J usage is TRBJ2-2, with TRBD2 matching 9 bases. The trim removed 6 bases at V and 2 bases at J, leaving 13 bases unmatched. CDR3 size: 18 residues. The germline CDR1 and CDR2 sequences are LNHDA and SQIVND (reference sequence). The CDR3 sequence: CASRLQLLAGANTGELFF. The CDR3 region has the DNA TGTGCCAGTAGGCTACAACTCTTAGCGGGGGCCAACACCGGGGAGCTGTTTTTT. Looking up the rest from reference TRBV19 and TRBJ2-2 gives the full variable domain: DGGITQSPKYLFRKEGQNVTLSCEQNLNHDAMYWYRQDPGQGLRLIYYSQIVNDFQKGDIAEGYSVSREKKESFPLTVTSAQKNPTAFYLCASRLQLLAGANTGELFFGEGSRLTVL.

This clonotype was observed many times. The J gene is TRBJ1-1, the V gene TRBV20-1; 7 nucleotides agree with TRBD1. The CDR3 is made up of 13 amino acids. Unmatched junction bases numbered 9, after V lost 8 bases and J lost 3 bases. Germline V gives CDR1 DFQATT, CDR2 SNEGSKA (reference sequence). CDR3 sequence (DNA): TGCAGTCCGAGGACAACAGGGGACACTGAAGCTTTCTTT. It is translated as CSPRTTGDTEAFF.

This clonotype came up many times. The chain recombines TRBV11-2 with TRBJ2-7, with 9 bases fitting TRBD2. Trimming at V came to 1 base and at J to 6 bases, leaving 4 bases not matched to a gene. This CDR3 contains 14 residues. CDR1 SGHAT and CDR2 FQNNGV come from the germline V gene. CDR3 DNA: TGTGCCAGCAGCTTAGCTAGCGGGGCTGGCGAGCAGTACTTC. This translates into CASSLASGAGEQYF.

For this clonotype: A junction boundary mismatches the germline segment, possibly from a read error. This chain connects TRBV2 to TRBJ1-6, with TRBD1 as a possible D gene (5 bases). Germline CDR1 and CDR2: SNHLY and FYNNEI. The CDR3 has 14 amino acids. The CDR3 sequence is CVSSSDTRNSPLHF. The CDR3 DNA sequence: TGTGTCAGCAGTTCGGACACAAGAAATTCACCCCTCCACTTT.

This clonotype was seen many times. The rearrangement joins TRBV6-1 to TRBJ1-5, with no clear D. V was shortened by 4 bases and J by 0 bases, with 7 bases between the two germline ends. The CDR3 contains 14 residues. The germline V gene has CDR1 MNHNS and CDR2 SASEGT. The CDR3 nucleotides read TGTGCCAGCAGTGTCTCGTATAGCAATCAGCCCCAGCATTTT. Translation gives CASSVSYSNQPQHF.

The table lists this clonotype with many counts. The V and J genes are TRBV5-1 and TRBJ2-7; tentative D call: TRBD2 (6 bases). Trimming took off 4 bases at V and 4 bases at J, with 15 bases between the two ends. There are 14 residues in the CDR3. CDR1 is SGHRS and CDR2 is YFSETQ in the germline V gene. CDR3 coding DNA: TGCGCCAGCAGCCCTGGGACGGGAGAATACGAGCAGTACTTC. Its protein product is CASSPGTGEYEQYF.

This clonotype was detected ten times or more. CDR3 loop: CASSRDSYGYTF. Written as DNA, the CDR3 is TGTGCCAGCAGCCGGGACAGCTATGGCTACACCTTC. J is TRBJ1-2 and V is TRBV7-9; 7 nucleotides line up with TRBD1. The CDR3 covers 12 residues. V shed 5 bases, J shed 4 bases, and the junction held 1 base outside the gene matches. Germline-derived CDR1 and CDR2 are SEHNR and FQNEAQ (reference sequence). Based on the CDR3 plus reference TRBV7-9 and TRBJ1-2, the full variable domain is DTGVSQNPRHKITKRGQNVTFRCDPISEHNRLYWYRQTLGQGPEFLTYFQNEAQLEKSRLLSDRFSAERPKGSFSTLEIQRTEQGDSAMYLCASSRDSYGYTFGSGTRLTVV.

Details on this clonotype: A much larger clone differs by one base, so this may be a read error. The chain couples TRBV20-1 to TRBJ2-2; TRBD1 or TRBD2 may be the D gene (5 bases each). Per the germline V gene, CDR1 is DFQATT and CDR2 is SNEGSKA (reference sequence). The CDR3 loop spans 15 amino acids. CDR3 amino acids: CSAQPARVSTGKLFF. CDR3 bases: TGCAGTGCACAACCGGCCAGGGTATCCACCGGGAAGCTGTTTTTT.

This clonotype was found many times. The chain recombines TRBV11-2 with TRBJ1-2, with 11 bases that match TRBD1. Germline V gene sequence: CDR1 SGHAT, CDR2 FQNNGV. The CDR3 is made up of 17 amino acids. Unmatched junction bases numbered 10, after V lost 0 bases and J lost 7 bases. The CDR3 sequence: CASSLERAGTGGTGYTF. As DNA, the CDR3 is TGTGCCAGCAGCTTAGAAAGGGCCGGGACAGGGGGAACTGGCTACACCTTC.

The rearrangement joins TRBV7-2 to TRBJ1-3, with 9 positions matching TRBD1. This CDR3 region has 16 residues. Germline loops: CDR1 SGHTA, CDR2 FQGNSA. J gave up 0 bases and V 3 bases, and 3 bases lay outside the gene matches. Here the CDR3 reads CASSFTGGGSGNTIYF. The CDR3 coding sequence is TGTGCCAGCAGCTTTACAGGGGGCGGCTCTGGAAACACCATATATTTT.

This clonotype has at least ten counts. This chain joins TRBV20-1 and TRBJ2-5; no firm D call. The CDR3 has 13 amino acids. With 6 bases removed from V and 5 bases from J, the gap between germline ends came to 16 bases. Per the germline V gene, CDR1 is DFQATT and CDR2 is SNEGSKA (reference sequence). In DNA, the CDR3 is TGCAGTGCCCGTTTCAGCTCCGGTGAGACCCAGTACTTC. It translates to CSARFSSGETQYF.

This clonotype was observed at least ten times. The chain has TRBV12-3 or TRBV12-4 and TRBJ2-4; unclear D gene. This CDR3 contains 15 residues. V shed 3 bases and J shed 0 bases, with 9 bases lying between them. The CDR3, as DNA: TGTGCCAGCAGTTTGGCAGAACTAGCCAAAAACATTCAGTACTTC. As protein: CASSLAELAKNIQYF.

This clonotype has at least ten counts. The chain links TRBV4-2 to TRBJ2-1, with TRBD2 identical over 11 bases. The CDR3 consists of 15 residues. J was trimmed by 4 bases and V by 5 bases; bases with no gene match: 4. Germline V CDR1 and CDR2: LGHNA, YNFKEQ. The CDR3 loop is CASSGTSGGYNEQFF. In DNA form, the CDR3 reads TGTGCCAGCAGCGGTACTAGCGGGGGATACAATGAGCAGTTCTTC.

The chain is built from TRBV7-3 and TRBJ2-3, with 7 bases fitting TRBD1. This CDR3 is 15 amino acids long. V was pared by 5 bases and J by 0 bases, with 5 bases of the junction left unmatched. CDR1 and CDR2 (germline): SGHTA, FQGTGA. The CDR3: CASSPRTGSTDTQYF. DNA of the CDR3: TGTGCCAGCAGCCCCCGGACAGGTAGCACAGATACGCAGTATTTT.

As regards this clonotype: This may arise from a read error, as a much more abundant clone is one base away. The genes are TRBV5-1 and TRBJ2-1, with a tentative D call TRBD1 (5 bases). This CDR3 spans 18 amino acids. The V end was cut by 4 bases, the J end by 6 bases, with 26 bases between. From germline, CDR1 is SGHRS and CDR2 YFSETQ. For the CDR3, the DNA is TGCGCCAGCAGCGCAAGACAGTTTCCGGTCTCTTTGTTCAATGAGCAGTTCTTC. Protein product: CASSARQFPVSLFNEQFF.